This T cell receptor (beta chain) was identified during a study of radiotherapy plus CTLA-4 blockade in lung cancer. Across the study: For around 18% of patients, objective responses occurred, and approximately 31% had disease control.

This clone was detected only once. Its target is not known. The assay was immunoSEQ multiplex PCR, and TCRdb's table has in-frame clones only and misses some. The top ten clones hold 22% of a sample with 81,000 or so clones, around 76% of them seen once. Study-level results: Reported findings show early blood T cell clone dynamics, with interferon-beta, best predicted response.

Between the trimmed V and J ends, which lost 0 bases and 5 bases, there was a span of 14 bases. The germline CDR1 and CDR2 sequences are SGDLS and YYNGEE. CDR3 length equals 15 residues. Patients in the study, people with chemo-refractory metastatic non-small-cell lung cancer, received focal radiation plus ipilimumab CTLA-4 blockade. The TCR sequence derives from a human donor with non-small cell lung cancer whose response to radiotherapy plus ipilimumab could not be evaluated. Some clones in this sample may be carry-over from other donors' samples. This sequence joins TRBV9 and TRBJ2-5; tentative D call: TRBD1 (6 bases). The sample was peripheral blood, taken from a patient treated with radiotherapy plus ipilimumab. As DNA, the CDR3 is TGTGCCAGCAGCGTAGGGCAGGGGTTGTGGGAGACCCAGTACTTC. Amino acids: CASSVGQGLWETQYF. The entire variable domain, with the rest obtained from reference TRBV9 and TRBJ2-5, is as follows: DSGVTQTPKHLITATGQRVTLRCSPRSGDLSVYWYQQSLDQGLQFLIQYYNGEERAKGNILERFSAQQFPDLHSELNLSSLELGDSALYFCASSVGQGLWETQYFGPGTRLLVL.